The 26 T cell receptor beta chains reported below all come from one sample, sequenced in a study of blood T cell repertoires in COVID-19. Here immunoSEQ multiplex PCR was the method, and the copy in TCRdb shows in-frame clones only, minus some. The sample yields around 400,000 clones, roughly 86% seen once. Source material: peripheral blood. The receptors originated from a woman aged 55-70 years with COVID-19, enrolled during active disease.

The V and J genes are TRBV7-2 and TRBJ2-3; no firm D call. Germline assignment: CDR1 SGHTA and CDR2 FQGNSA. The CDR3 contains 15 residues. Trimming pared 4 bases from V and 0 bases from J, leaving 11 bases between. This chain's CDR3 is CASSSQILSTDTQYF. The CDR3 region has the DNA TGTGCCAGCAGCTCGCAAATACTCAGCACAGATACGCAGTATTTT.

This chain joins TRBV27 and TRBJ2-6; no clear D gene. The germline V and J ends were trimmed by 7 bases and 6 bases, with 4 bases remaining between them. Looked up from germline, CDR1 is MNHEY and CDR2 is SMNVEV (reference sequence). There are 11 residues in the CDR3. CDR3 sequence reads: CASTLANVLTF. CDR3 DNA sequence: TGTGCCAGCACCCTGGCCAACGTCCTGACTTTC.

This clone was recorded once. The chain employs TRBV19 and TRBJ1-2; 8 positions agree with TRBD1. This CDR3 has 14 residues. From germline, CDR1 is LNHDA and CDR2 SQIVND (reference sequence). V lost 5 bases, J lost 2 bases, and 4 bases stayed unmatched. The CDR3 nucleotides are TGTGCCAGTAGTCGGAGGGACAGGAACTATGGCTACACCTTC. Translation gives CASSRRDRNYGYTF.

V and J are TRBV5-8 and TRBJ2-3; D unclear. The CDR3 is 13 amino acids. Deletions cut 1 base from V and 1 base from J, with 4 bases between. Germline CDR1 reads SGHTS; CDR2 reads YDEGEE. The CDR3 spells CASSLTGTDTQYF. DNA of the CDR3: TGTGCCAGCAGCTTGACAGGCACAGATACGCAGTATTTT.

The chain has TRBV11-3 and TRBJ2-2, with D unresolved. Germline V lookup: CDR1 SGHNT, CDR2 YENEEA. Deletions cut 5 bases from V and 1 base from J, with 8 bases between. The CDR3 spans 14 residues. In nucleotides, the CDR3 is TGTGCCAGCAGCCCTCTAGGGAACACCGGGGAGCTGTTTTTT. Residues: CASSPLGNTGELFF.

The gene calls are TRBV5-4 and TRBJ1-1, with 9 bases aligning to TRBD1. The germline V gene has CDR1 SGHNT and CDR2 YYREEE (reference sequence). Unmatched junction bases numbered 8, after V lost 4 bases and J lost 4 bases. The CDR3 is 15 amino acids. The CDR3 sequence: CASSLPTGGRTEAFF. DNA for the CDR3: TGTGCCAGCAGCCTTCCGACAGGGGGTCGCACTGAAGCTTTCTTT.

About this clone itself: This specimen includes other DNA sequences encoding the same CDR3. The chain carries TRBV19 and TRBJ1-2; 9 nucleotides agree with TRBD1. There are 14 residues in the CDR3. Germline V lookup: CDR1 LNHDA, CDR2 SQIVND (reference sequence). V shed 6 bases, J shed 4 bases, and the junction held 6 bases outside the gene matches. The CDR3 DNA reads TGTGCCAGTAGGCCGGGACAGGGAAGCTATGGCTACACCTTC. It codes for CASRPGQGSYGYTF.

This chain uses TRBV6-5 with TRBJ1-3; D unresolved. The ends were cut back, 5 bases at V and 2 bases at J, with 10 bases in the middle. Germline V CDR1 and CDR2: MNHEY, SVGAGI. This CDR3 comprises 14 residues. CDR3 residues: CASSTELTGNTIYF. CDR3 DNA sequence: TGTGCCAGCAGTACGGAGTTGACTGGAAACACCATATATTTT.

The rearrangement joins TRBV6-6 to TRBJ1-4; 7 bases are shared with TRBD1. The V and J ends lost 2 bases and 4 bases, in that order; junction bases with no gene match: 1. The CDR3 is 14 residues long. Germline V gene lookup returns CDR1 MNHNY and CDR2 SVGAGI (reference sequence). The CDR3 protein is CASSYGTVNEKLFF. CDR3 DNA sequence: TGTGCCAGCAGTTACGGGACAGTTAATGAAAAACTGTTTTTT.

The rearrangement uses TRBV4-1 and TRBJ2-7, with TRBD1 identical over 9 bases. Germline lookup yields CDR1 MGHRA and CDR2 YSYEKL. With V trimmed by 4 bases and J by 4 bases, 8 bases remained unmatched. The CDR3 has 15 amino acids. The CDR3 bases are TGCGCCAGCAGCCCGGAGACAGGGGGTCGGTACGAGCAGTACTTC. This translates into CASSPETGGRYEQYF.

The genes are TRBV24-1 and TRBJ2-3, with D possibly TRBD1 on 5 matching bases. This CDR3 is 15 amino acids long. Germline CDR1 is KGHDR and CDR2 is SFDVKD. V was trimmed by 6 bases and J by 2 bases, leaving 14 bases between them. The CDR3 sequence is CATSFVGANTDTQYF. For the CDR3, the DNA is TGTGCCACCAGTTTTGTTGGGGCTAACACAGATACGCAGTATTTT.

The chain is built from TRBV10-3 and TRBJ2-3; no clear D. This CDR3 contains 13 residues. Trimming took off 6 bases at V and 2 bases at J, with 9 bases between the two ends. The germline CDR1 and CDR2 sequences are ENHRY and SYGVKD. The CDR3 nucleotides are TGTGCCATCAGCCGAGATTTCACAGATACGCAGTATTTT. Translation: CAISRDFTDTQYF.

Here the CDR3 reads CASSRPGAHRYGYTF. Here the CDR3 DNA reads TGTGCCAGCAGCCGGCCAGGGGCGCATCGCTATGGCTACACCTTC. J is TRBJ1-2 and V is TRBV6-5; maybe TRBD1 (6 bases). This CDR3 has 15 residues. The germline V gene encodes CDR1 MNHEY and CDR2 SVGAGI. V was clipped by 6 bases and J by 4 bases, with 18 bases between them.

The rearrangement joins TRBV30 to TRBJ1-1, with 9 bases aligning to TRBD1. CDR1 and CDR2 from the germline V gene are GTSNPN and SVGIG (reference sequence). With 0 bases clipped from V and 6 bases from J, the junction kept 2 bases outside the gene matches. This CDR3 spans 13 amino acids. The CDR3 here is CAWSVQGAAEAFF. CDR3 DNA: TGTGCCTGGAGTGTACAGGGGGCGGCTGAAGCTTTCTTT.

V usage is TRBV6-6 and J usage is TRBJ2-2, with 10 positions matching TRBD1. Germline CDR1 MNHNY, CDR2 SVGAGI (reference sequence). The CDR3 totals 16 residues. V dropped 5 bases and J dropped 3; count of bases not matched to a gene: 6. CDR3 coding DNA: TGTGCCAGCAGTCGACAGGGGGCGTTGGACACCGGGGAGCTGTTTTTT. It encodes CASSRQGALDTGELFF.

The chain employs TRBV27 and TRBJ2-7; possibly TRBD2 for D (6 bases). The CDR3 length is 16 residues. V dropped 4 bases and J dropped 0 bases, with 16 bases sitting between them. The germline gives CDR1 MNHEY, CDR2 SMNVEV (reference sequence). CDR3 amino acids: CASSSSLGGTSYEQYF. In DNA form, the CDR3 reads TGTGCCAGCAGTTCATCTTTAGGAGGGACCTCCTACGAGCAGTACTTC.

The V call is TRBV30, the J call TRBJ1-1; 10 bases are a match to TRBD1. Germline V gene data show CDR1 as GTSNPN and CDR2 as SVGIG (reference sequence). Unmatched junction bases numbered 15, after V lost 3 bases and J lost 11 bases. This CDR3 comprises 15 residues. The CDR3 spells CAWRLTGGVGQLAFF. CDR3 bases: TGTGCCTGGAGGCTGACAGGGGGCGTCGGACAGTTGGCTTTCTTT. Together with reference TRBV30 and TRBJ1-1, the CDR3 gives the full variable domain: SQTIHQWPATLVQPVGSPLSLECTVEGTSNPNLYWYRQAAGRGLQLLFYSVGIGQISSEVPQNLSASRPQDRQFILSSKKLLLSDSGFYLCAWRLTGGVGQLAFFGQGTRLTVV.

The rearrangement links TRBV6-1 to TRBJ1-3; no clear D gene. The germline gives CDR1 MNHNS, CDR2 SASEGT. This CDR3 contains 17 residues. The germline V and J ends were trimmed by 4 bases and 0 bases, with 16 bases remaining between them. The CDR3 nucleotides read TGTGCCAGCAGTGCTCCAGGAAACCCCCTCTCTGGAAACACCATATATTTT. Translated: CASSAPGNPLSGNTIYF.

CDR3 in amino acids: CASSLRYNEQFF. The CDR3 DNA sequence: TGTGCCAGCAGTTTGCGGTACAATGAGCAGTTCTTC. The chain recombines TRBV28 with TRBJ2-1; D gene unclear. Per germline, CDR1 MDHEN and CDR2 SYDVKM. The V end was cut by 3 bases, the J end by 4 bases, with 4 bases between. The CDR3 is 12 amino acids.

The CDR3: CASSGGWTEAFF. The CDR3 DNA follows: TGTGCCAGCTCGGGAGGGTGGACTGAAGCTTTCTTT. The rearrangement links TRBV19 to TRBJ1-1; D gene unclear. The V gene lost 9 bases and the J gene lost 5 bases, with 13 bases spanning the gap. CDR1 is LNHDA and CDR2 is SQIVND in the germline V gene (reference sequence). The CDR3 runs 12 residues.

The chain employs TRBV7-3 and TRBJ2-3; 9 nucleotides agree with TRBD1. Trimming removed 5 bases from V and 1 base from J; junction bases left unmatched: 4. This CDR3 is 15 amino acids long. Germline CDR1 SGHTA, CDR2 FQGTGA. The DNA for the CDR3 is TGTGCCAGCAGCAGCGGACAGGGGCGCACAGATACGCAGTATTTT. It yields the protein CASSSGQGRTDTQYF.

The chain employs TRBV7-2 and TRBJ2-3, with D possibly TRBD2 on 5 matching bases. V was trimmed by 5 bases and J by 1 base, leaving 16 bases between them. The CDR3 is made up of 16 amino acids. The germline V gene encodes CDR1 SGHTA and CDR2 FQGNSA. The CDR3 spells CASSPHRAGGTDTQYF. The CDR3 nucleotides read TGTGCCAGCAGCCCCCACCGAGCCGGGGGCACAGATACGCAGTATTTT.

The V and J genes are TRBV5-4 and TRBJ2-1; D is perhaps TRBD1 (6 bases). The germline CDR1 and CDR2 sequences are SGHNT and YYREEE (reference sequence). This CDR3 is built from 15 residues. The germline V and J ends were trimmed by 2 bases and 3 bases, with 12 bases remaining between them. DNA of the CDR3: TGTGCCAGCAGCTTAGCGCAGGGGAACTACAATGAGCAGTTCTTC. Amino acids: CASSLAQGNYNEQFF.

This clone was seen once. V and J are TRBV5-1 and TRBJ1-1, with TRBD1 as a possible D gene (6 bases). Germline V gene data show CDR1 as SGHRS and CDR2 as YFSETQ. V lost 2 bases, J lost 4 bases, and 9 bases lay in between. The length of the CDR3 is 13 residues. DNA for the CDR3: TGCGCCAGCAGCTTACAGGGATCCACTGAAGCTTTCTTT. Encoded protein: CASSLQGSTEAFF.

The V call is TRBV7-8, the J call TRBJ1-2; no reliable D call. Per germline, CDR1 SGHVS and CDR2 FQNEAQ. The V and J ends lost 0 bases and 3 bases respectively, with 8 bases between them. The CDR3 length is 14 residues. This chain's CDR3 is CASSLALNDYGYTF. For the CDR3, the DNA is TGTGCCAGCAGCTTAGCGCTAAACGACTATGGCTACACCTTC.

The chain couples TRBV7-3 to TRBJ2-7; D unclear. V lost 3 bases, J lost 6 bases, and 12 bases lay in between. Germline CDR1 reads SGHTA; CDR2 reads FQGTGA. This CDR3 region has 13 residues. The DNA for the CDR3 is TGTGCCAGCAGCTTTTCGGAGCTTGGCGAGCAGTACTTC. Translation: CASSFSELGEQYF.